One sample yielded the 8 T cell receptor beta chains listed below, sequenced in a study of T cells in Graves' hyperthyroidism and ophthalmopathy. It was RNA transcripts that yielded the amplified TCR beta CDR3 regions. RT-PCR in the first round (using the HTBI primer set) targeted the TCR CDR3. MiXCR, run by TCRdb on the multiplex PCR reads, gives a single entry per CDR3 protein. The table records 340,000 or so distinct CDR3 sequences, 21% of them present only once. The sequenced sample consisted of blood. The receptors were sampled from a woman aged 50 to 65 with Graves' hyperthyroidism.

As regards this clonotype: No conserved phenylalanine or tryptophan ends this CDR3, so it is likely a read error. V is TRBV20-1 and J is TRBJ1-5, with no clear D. The CDR3 length is 15 residues. Germline loops: CDR1 DFQATT, CDR2 SNEGSKA (reference sequence). CDR3 loop: CSVRERVKKNQPQHL. Written as DNA, the CDR3 is TGCAGTGTTAGAGAAAGGGTAAAGAAAAATCAGCCCCAGCATCTT.

This clonotype was seen at least ten times. The chain carries TRBV6-1 and TRBJ2-7; D call uncertain. Trimming cost V 0 bases and J 0 bases, with 6 bases left between them. CDR3 size: 14 residues. The V gene's germline CDR1 is MNHNS and CDR2 SASEGT. In nucleotides, the CDR3 is TGTGCCAGCAGTGAAGCGCTTAGCTCCTACGAGCAGTACTTC. It is translated as CASSEALSSYEQYF.

This clonotype came up a few times. This chain joins TRBV9 and TRBJ1-1; perhaps TRBD1 as D (5 bases). This CDR3 spans 13 amino acids. In germline, CDR1 is SGDLS, CDR2 YYNGEE. V shed 3 bases and J shed 4 bases, with 10 bases lying between them. The chain's CDR3 is CASSAGGSTEAFF. The CDR3 DNA sequence: TGTGCCAGCAGCGCCGGGGGGAGCACTGAAGCTTTCTTT. Full variable domain (outside the CDR3, taken from reference TRBV9 and TRBJ1-1): DSGVTQTPKHLITATGQRVTLRCSPRSGDLSVYWYQQSLDQGLQFLIQYYNGEERAKGNILERFSAQQFPDLHSELNLSSLELGDSALYFCASSAGGSTEAFFGQGTRLTVV.

This clonotype was found a few times. The V gene is TRBV3-1, the J gene TRBJ1-1; D not resolved. The CDR3 totals 12 residues. V lost 4 bases to trimming and J lost 3 bases, with 6 bases between them. Germline values: CDR1 LGHDT, CDR2 YNNKEL (reference sequence). The CDR3 DNA sequence: TGTGCCAGCAGCCGCCGGGACACTGAAGCTTTCTTT. It codes for CASSRRDTEAFF. Variable domain in full (rest from reference TRBV3-1 and TRBJ1-1): DTAVSQTPKYLVTQMGNDKSIKCEQNLGHDTMYWYKQDSKKFLKIMFSYNNKELIINETVPNRFSPKSPDKAHLNLHINSLELGDSAVYFCASSRRDTEAFFGQGTRLTVV.

This clonotype was seen ten or more times. V is TRBV11-3 and J is TRBJ2-3, with D unclear. Deletions cut 1 base from V and 0 bases from J, with 11 bases between. Germline V lookup: CDR1 SGHNT, CDR2 YENEEA. This CDR3 region has 16 residues. The CDR3 DNA follows: TGTGCCAGCAGCTTAGCTGTAGGGCCCAGCACAGATACGCAGTATTTT. Its translation: CASSLAVGPSTDTQYF.

V is TRBV28 and J is TRBJ2-7, with 9 nucleotides matching TRBD1. The CDR3 is 14 amino acids. With 8 bases clipped from V and 5 bases from J, the junction kept 10 bases outside the gene matches. CDR1 MDHEN and CDR2 SYDVKM come from the germline V gene. CDR3 nucleotides: TGTGCCAGCCAAACAGGGGGCTCGCAACACGAGCAGTACTTC. Its translation: CASQTGGSQHEQYF.

This clonotype showed up just a few times. This chain joins TRBV2 and TRBJ2-1, with 7 bases identical to TRBD1. There are 15 residues in the CDR3. Germline CDR1 is SNHLY and CDR2 is FYNNEI. J lost 6 bases, V lost 7 bases, and 12 bases had no gene match. The CDR3 loop is CASKQGRAETNEQFF. In DNA, the CDR3 is TGTGCCAGCAAACAGGGGCGAGCGGAAACCAATGAGCAGTTCTTC.

Many counts were recorded for this clonotype. The DNA for the CDR3 is TGCAGTGCTAGAGTGGGACATCTACTGTTTTTT. It specifies CSARVGHLLFF. The rearrangement joins TRBV20-1 to TRBJ1-4, with D possibly matching TRBD1 (6 bases). The CDR3 runs to 11 residues. Per the germline V gene, CDR1 is DFQATT and CDR2 is SNEGSKA (reference sequence). The V gene lost 1 base and the J gene lost 13 bases, with 10 bases spanning the gap.